This T cell receptor (beta chain) was retrieved from a study of T cells in pancreatic ductal adenocarcinoma. The repertoire was sequenced with immunoSEQ multiplex PCR; TCRdb's copy has only in-frame clones and lacks some. The data show around 94,000 clones, 90% to 95% seen once. Selected pancreatic ductal adenocarcinoma patients had undergone surgery without neoadjuvant therapy. V was pared by 5 bases and J by 0 bases, with 13 bases between. CDR3 length equals 16 residues. Germline CDR1 reads LNHDA; CDR2 reads SQIVND (reference sequence). With respect to this clone: Its antigen is still unknown.

Study-level results: Tumor-versus-blood clonality comparisons may be biased toward lower tumor diversity.

The sequencing input was PBMCs. The V call is TRBV19, the J call TRBJ2-2, with a possible D match to TRBD1 (5 bases). This TCR was recovered from a human donor with pancreatic ductal adenocarcinoma. CDR3 sequence (DNA): TGTGCCAGTAGTCTTCGGACAAACGCGAACACCGGGGAGCTGTTTTTT. It is translated as CASSLRTNANTGELFF.